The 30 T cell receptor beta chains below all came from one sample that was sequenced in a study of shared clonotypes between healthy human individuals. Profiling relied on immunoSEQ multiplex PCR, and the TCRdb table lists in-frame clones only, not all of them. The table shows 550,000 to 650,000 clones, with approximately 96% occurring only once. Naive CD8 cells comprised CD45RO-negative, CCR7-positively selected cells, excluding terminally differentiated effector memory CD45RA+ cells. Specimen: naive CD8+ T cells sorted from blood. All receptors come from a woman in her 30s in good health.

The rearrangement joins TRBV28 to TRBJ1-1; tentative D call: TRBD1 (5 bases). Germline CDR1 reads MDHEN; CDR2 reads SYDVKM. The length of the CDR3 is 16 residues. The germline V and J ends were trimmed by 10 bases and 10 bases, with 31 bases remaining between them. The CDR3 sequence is CAISSLRTGGFFGAFF. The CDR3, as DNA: TGTGCCATCTCCTCCTTACGTACCGGGGGATTCTTTGGAGCTTTCTTT.

The DNA for the CDR3 is TGTGCCAGCAGTGAACACAGGGGGGAGGAGCAGTACTTC. As protein: CASSEHRGEEQYF. This chain uses TRBV2 with TRBJ2-7, with TRBD1 matching over 8 bases. The CDR3 contains 13 residues. Germline CDR1 is SNHLY and CDR2 is FYNNEI. Trimming took 2 bases from V and 7 from J; bases not matched to a gene: 4.

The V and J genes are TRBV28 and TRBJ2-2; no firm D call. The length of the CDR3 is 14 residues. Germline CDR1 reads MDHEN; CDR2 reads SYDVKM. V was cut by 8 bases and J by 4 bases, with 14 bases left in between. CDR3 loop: CASSAVPTTGELFF. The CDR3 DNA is TGTGCCAGCTCCGCCGTGCCAACCACCGGGGAGCTGTTTTTT.

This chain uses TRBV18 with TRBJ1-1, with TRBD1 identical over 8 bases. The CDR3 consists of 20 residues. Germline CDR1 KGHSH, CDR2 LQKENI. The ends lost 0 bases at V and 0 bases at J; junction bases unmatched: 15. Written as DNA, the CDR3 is TGTGCCAGCTCACCACCTCAGCAGCAGGGGGCGTCCCTGGTGAACACTGAAGCTTTCTTT. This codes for CASSPPQQQGASLVNTEAFF.

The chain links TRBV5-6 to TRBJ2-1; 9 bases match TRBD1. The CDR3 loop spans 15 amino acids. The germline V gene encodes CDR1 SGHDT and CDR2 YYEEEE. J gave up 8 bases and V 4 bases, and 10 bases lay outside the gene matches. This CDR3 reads CASSELGQGIYEQFF. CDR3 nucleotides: TGTGCCAGCAGCGAGTTGGGACAGGGAATCTATGAGCAGTTCTTC. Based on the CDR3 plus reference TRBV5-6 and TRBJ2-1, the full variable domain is DAGVTQSPTHLIKTRGQQVTLRCSPKSGHDTVSWYQQALGQGPQFIFQYYEEEERQRGNFPDRFSGHQFPNYSSELNVNALLLGDSALYLCASSELGQGIYEQFFGPGTRLTVL.

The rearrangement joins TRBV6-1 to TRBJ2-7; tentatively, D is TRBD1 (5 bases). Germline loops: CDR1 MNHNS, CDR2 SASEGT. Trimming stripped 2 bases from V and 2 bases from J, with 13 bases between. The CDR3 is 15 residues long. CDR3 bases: TGTGCCAGCAGTGAATTGGCAGGGTTTCCCTACGAGCAGTACTTC. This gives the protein CASSELAGFPYEQYF.

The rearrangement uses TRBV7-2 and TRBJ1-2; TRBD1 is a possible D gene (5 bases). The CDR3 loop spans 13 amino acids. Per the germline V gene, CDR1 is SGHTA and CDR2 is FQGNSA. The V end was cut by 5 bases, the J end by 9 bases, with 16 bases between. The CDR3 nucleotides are TGTGCCAGCAGCGTACCCCCCGACAGCCGCTACACCTTC. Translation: CASSVPPDSRYTF.

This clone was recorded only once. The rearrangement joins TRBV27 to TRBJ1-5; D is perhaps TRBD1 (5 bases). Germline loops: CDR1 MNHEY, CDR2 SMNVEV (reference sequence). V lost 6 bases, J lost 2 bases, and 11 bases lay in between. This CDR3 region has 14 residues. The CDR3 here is CASRTGGRNQPQHF. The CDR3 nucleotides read TGTGCCAGCAGAACGGGGGGTCGCAATCAGCCCCAGCATTTT.

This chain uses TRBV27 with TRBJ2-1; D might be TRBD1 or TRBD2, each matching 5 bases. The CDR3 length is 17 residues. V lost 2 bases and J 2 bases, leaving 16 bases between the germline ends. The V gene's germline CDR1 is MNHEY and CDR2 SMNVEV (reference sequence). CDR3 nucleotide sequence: TGTGCCAGCAGTTTAATATCCGGGCGAGGGGCCTACAATGAGCAGTTCTTC. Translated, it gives CASSLISGRGAYNEQFF.

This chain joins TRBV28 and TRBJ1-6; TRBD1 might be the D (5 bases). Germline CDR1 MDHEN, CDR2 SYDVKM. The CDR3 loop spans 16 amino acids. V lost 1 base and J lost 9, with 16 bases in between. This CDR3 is CASSLLIMAGRSPLHF. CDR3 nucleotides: TGTGCCAGCAGTTTATTGATTATGGCGGGGCGTTCACCCCTCCACTTT.

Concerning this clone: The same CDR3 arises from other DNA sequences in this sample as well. The CDR3 is CASSQAQGQETQYF. In DNA form, the CDR3 reads TGCGCCAGCAGCCAAGCCCAAGGGCAAGAGACCCAGTACTTC. The rearrangement links TRBV4-1 to TRBJ2-5; D unresolved. The V gene's germline CDR1 is MGHRA and CDR2 YSYEKL. The germline V and J ends were trimmed by 1 base and 2 bases, with 8 bases remaining between them. The CDR3 has 14 amino acids.

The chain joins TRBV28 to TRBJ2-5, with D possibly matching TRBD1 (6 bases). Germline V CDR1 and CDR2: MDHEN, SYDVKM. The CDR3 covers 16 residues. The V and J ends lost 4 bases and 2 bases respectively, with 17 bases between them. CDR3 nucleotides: TGTGCCAGCAGTTCCCTACAGGGTACTCCACAAGAGACCCAGTACTTC. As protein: CASSSLQGTPQETQYF.

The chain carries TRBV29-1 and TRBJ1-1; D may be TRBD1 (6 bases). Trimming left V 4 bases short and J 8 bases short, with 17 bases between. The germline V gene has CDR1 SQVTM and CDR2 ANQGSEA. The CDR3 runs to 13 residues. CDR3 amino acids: CSVVEDSIPEAFF. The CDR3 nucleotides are TGCAGCGTTGTGGAGGACAGCATCCCCGAAGCTTTCTTT.

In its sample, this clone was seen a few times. Here the CDR3 reads CASSLGPYTEAFF. CDR3 nucleotides: TGTGCCAGCAGTTTGGGGCCGTACACTGAAGCTTTCTTT. The rearrangement links TRBV27 to TRBJ1-1; D possibly corresponds to TRBD1 (5 bases). Between the trimmed V and J ends, which lost 3 bases and 3 bases, there was a span of 8 bases. This CDR3 comprises 13 residues. Germline V gives CDR1 MNHEY, CDR2 SMNVEV (reference sequence).

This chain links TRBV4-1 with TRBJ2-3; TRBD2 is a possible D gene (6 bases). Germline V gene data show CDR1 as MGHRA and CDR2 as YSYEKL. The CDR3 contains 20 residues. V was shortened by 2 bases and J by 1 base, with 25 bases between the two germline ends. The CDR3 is CASSQPGSGTDIFGTDTQYF. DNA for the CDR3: TGCGCCAGCAGCCAACCCGGTAGTGGGACTGACATCTTCGGCACAGATACGCAGTATTTT.

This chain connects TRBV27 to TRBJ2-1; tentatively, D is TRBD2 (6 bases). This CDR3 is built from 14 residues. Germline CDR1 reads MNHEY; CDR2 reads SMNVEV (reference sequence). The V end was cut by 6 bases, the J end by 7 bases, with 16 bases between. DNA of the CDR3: TGTGCCAGCAGCCACCTATCTGGGGGGAATGAGCAGTTCTTC. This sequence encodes CASSHLSGGNEQFF.

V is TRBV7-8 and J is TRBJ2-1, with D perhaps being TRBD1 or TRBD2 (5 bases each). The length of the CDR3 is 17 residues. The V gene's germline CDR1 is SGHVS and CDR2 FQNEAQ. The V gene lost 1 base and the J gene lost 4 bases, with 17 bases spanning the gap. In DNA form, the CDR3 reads TGTGCCAGCAGCTTAGTCCCAGGGCGAGCGGTATACAATGAGCAGTTCTTC. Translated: CASSLVPGRAVYNEQFF. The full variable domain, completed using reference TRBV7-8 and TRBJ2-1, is GAGVSQSPRYKVAKRGQDVALRCDPISGHVSLFWYQQALGQGPEFLTYFQNEAQLDKSGLPSDRFFAERPEGSVSTLKIQRTQQEDSAVYLCASSLVPGRAVYNEQFFGPGTRLTVL.

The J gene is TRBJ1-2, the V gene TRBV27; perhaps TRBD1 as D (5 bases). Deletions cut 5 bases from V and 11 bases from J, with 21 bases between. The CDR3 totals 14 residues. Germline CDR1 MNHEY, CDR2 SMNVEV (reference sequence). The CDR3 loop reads CASSPHPGPLGYTF. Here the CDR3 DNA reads TGTGCCAGCAGTCCTCATCCGGGACCCTTGGGGTACACCTTC.

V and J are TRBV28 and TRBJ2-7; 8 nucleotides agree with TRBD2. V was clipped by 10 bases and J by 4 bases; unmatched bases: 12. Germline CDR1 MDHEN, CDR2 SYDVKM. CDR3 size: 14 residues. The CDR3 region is CATCGGLAGYEQYF. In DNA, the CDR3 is TGTGCCACGTGCGGGGGGCTAGCGGGTTACGAGCAGTACTTC.

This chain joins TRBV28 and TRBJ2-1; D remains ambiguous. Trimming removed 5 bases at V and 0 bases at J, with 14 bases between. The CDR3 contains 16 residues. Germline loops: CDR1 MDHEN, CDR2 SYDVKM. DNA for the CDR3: TGTGCCAGCAGTACCACGGGCGGTCCCTCCTACAATGAGCAGTTCTTC. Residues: CASSTTGGPSYNEQFF.

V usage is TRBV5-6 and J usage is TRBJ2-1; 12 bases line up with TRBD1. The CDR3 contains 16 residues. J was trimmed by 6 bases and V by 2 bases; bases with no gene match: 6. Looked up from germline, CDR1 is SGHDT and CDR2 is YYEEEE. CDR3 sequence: CASSFGGTGGPNEQFF. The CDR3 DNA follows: TGTGCCAGCAGCTTTGGAGGGACAGGGGGCCCCAATGAGCAGTTCTTC. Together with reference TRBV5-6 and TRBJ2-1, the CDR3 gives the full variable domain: DAGVTQSPTHLIKTRGQQVTLRCSPKSGHDTVSWYQQALGQGPQFIFQYYEEEERQRGNFPDRFSGHQFPNYSSELNVNALLLGDSALYLCASSFGGTGGPNEQFFGPGTRLTVL.

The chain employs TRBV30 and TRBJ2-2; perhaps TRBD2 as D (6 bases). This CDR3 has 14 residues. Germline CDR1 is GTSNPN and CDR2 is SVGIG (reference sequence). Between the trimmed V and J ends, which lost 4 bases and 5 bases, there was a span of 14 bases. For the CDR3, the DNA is TGTGCCTGGACTGGGGGGAGAGGTACCGGGGAGCTGTTTTTT. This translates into CAWTGGRGTGELFF.

CDR3 in amino acids: CASSATGDIQYF. In DNA form, the CDR3 reads TGTGCCAGCAGCGCGACAGGGGACATTCAGTACTTC. The chain is built from TRBV9 and TRBJ2-4; 8 nucleotides agree with TRBD1. V lost 3 bases and J lost 8; bases outside the gene matches: 1. The CDR3 contains 12 residues. The V gene's germline CDR1 is SGDLS and CDR2 YYNGEE.

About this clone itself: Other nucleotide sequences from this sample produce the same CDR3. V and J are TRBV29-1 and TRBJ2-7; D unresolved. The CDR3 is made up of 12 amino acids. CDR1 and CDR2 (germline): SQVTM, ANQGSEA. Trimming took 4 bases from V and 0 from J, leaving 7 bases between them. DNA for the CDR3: TGCAGCGTTGTTGACAACTCCTACGAGCAGTACTTC. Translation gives CSVVDNSYEQYF.

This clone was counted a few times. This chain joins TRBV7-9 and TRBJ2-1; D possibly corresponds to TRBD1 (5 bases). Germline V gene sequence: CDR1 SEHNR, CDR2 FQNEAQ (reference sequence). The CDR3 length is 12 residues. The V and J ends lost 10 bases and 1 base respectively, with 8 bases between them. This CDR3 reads CAITGSYNEQFF. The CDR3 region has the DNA TGTGCCATTACAGGTTCCTACAATGAGCAGTTCTTC.

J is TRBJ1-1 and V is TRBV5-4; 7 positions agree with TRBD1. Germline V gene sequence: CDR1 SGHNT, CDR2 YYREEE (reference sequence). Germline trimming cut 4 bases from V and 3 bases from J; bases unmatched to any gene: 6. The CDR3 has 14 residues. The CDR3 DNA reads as TGTGCCAGCAGCCAAAGACAGGGCTACACTGAAGCTTTCTTT. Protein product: CASSQRQGYTEAFF.

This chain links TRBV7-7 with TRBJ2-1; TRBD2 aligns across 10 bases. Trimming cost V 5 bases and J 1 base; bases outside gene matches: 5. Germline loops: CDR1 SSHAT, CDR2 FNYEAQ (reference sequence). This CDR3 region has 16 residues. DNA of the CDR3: TGTGCCAGCAGCGAGGGACTAGCGAAATCCTACAATGAGCAGTTCTTC. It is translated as CASSEGLAKSYNEQFF.

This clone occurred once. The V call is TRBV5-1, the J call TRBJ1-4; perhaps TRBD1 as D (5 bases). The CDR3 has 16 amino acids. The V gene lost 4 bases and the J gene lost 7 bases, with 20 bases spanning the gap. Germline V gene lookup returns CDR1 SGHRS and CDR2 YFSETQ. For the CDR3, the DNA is TGCGCCAGCAGCCCCCGACCCAGGGAGATACCTGAAAAACTGTTTTTT. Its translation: CASSPRPREIPEKLFF. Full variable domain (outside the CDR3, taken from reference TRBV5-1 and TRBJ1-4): KAGVTQTPRYLIKTRGQQVTLSCSPISGHRSVSWYQQTPGQGLQFLFEYFSETQRNKGNFPGRFSGRQFSNSRSEMNVSTLELGDSALYLCASSPRPREIPEKLFFGSGTQLSVL.

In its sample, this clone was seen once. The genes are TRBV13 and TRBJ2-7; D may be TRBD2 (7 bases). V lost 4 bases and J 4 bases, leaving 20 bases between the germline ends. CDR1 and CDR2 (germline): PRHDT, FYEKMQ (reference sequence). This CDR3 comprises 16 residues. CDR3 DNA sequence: TGTGCCAGCAGCTCCAACCTCGAGGGGGGAGGGTACGAGCAGTACTTC. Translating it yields CASSSNLEGGGYEQYF. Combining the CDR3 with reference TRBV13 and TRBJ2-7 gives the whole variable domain AAGVIQSPRHLIKEKRETATLKCYPIPRHDTVYWYQQGPGQDPQFLISFYEKMQSDKGSIPDRFSAQQFSDYHSELNMSSLELGDSALYFCASSSNLEGGGYEQYFGPGTRLTVT.

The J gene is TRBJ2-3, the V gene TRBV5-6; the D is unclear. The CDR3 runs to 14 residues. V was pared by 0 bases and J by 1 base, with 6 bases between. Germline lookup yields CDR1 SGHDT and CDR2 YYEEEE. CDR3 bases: TGTGCCAGCAGCTTGGGTTTGGGCACAGATACGCAGTATTTT. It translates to CASSLGLGTDTQYF. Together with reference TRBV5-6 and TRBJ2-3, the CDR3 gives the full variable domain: DAGVTQSPTHLIKTRGQQVTLRCSPKSGHDTVSWYQQALGQGPQFIFQYYEEEERQRGNFPDRFSGHQFPNYSSELNVNALLLGDSALYLCASSLGLGTDTQYFGPGTRLTVL.